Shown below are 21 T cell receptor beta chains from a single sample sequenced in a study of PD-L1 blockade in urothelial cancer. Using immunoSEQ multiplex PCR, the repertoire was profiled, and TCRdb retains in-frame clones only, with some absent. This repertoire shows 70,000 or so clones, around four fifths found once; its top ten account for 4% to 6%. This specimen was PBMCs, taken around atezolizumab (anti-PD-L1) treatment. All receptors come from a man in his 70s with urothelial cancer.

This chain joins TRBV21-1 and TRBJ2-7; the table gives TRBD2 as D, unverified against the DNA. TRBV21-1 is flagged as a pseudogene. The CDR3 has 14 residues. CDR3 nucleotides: TGTGCCAGCAGCAAAGGTAGGAGCTCCTACGAGCAGTACTTC. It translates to CASSKGRSSYEQYF.

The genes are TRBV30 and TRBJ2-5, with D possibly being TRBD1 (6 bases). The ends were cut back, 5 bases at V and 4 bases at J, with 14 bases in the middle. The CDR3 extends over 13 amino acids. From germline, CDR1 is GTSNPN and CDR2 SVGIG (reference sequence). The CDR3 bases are TGTGCCTGGGTGGACAGAAGAAGAGAGACCCAGTACTTC. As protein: CAWVDRRRETQYF.

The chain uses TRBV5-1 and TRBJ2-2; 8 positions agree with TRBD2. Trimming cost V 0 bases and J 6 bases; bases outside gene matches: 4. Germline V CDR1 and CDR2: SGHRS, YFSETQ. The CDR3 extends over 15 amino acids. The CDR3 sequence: CASSLAAGVPGELFF. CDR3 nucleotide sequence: TGCGCCAGCAGCTTGGCAGCGGGAGTCCCCGGGGAGCTGTTTTTT. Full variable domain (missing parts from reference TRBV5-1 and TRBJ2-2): KAGVTQTPRYLIKTRGQQVTLSCSPISGHRSVSWYQQTPGQGLQFLFEYFSETQRNKGNFPGRFSGRQFSNSRSEMNVSTLELGDSALYLCASSLAAGVPGELFFGEGSRLTVL.

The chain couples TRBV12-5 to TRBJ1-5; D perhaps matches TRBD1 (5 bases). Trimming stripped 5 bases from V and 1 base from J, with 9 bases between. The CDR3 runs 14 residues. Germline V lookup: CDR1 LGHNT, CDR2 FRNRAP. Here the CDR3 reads CASGPGQSNQPQHF. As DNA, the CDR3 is TGTGCTAGTGGTCCCGGACAAAGCAATCAGCCCCAGCATTTT.

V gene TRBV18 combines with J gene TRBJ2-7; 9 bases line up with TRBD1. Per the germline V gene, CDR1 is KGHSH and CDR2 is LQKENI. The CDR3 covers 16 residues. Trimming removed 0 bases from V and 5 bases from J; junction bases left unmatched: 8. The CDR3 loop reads CASSPPSTGGENEQYF. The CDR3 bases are TGTGCCAGCTCACCACCGTCGACAGGGGGAGAAAACGAGCAGTACTTC.

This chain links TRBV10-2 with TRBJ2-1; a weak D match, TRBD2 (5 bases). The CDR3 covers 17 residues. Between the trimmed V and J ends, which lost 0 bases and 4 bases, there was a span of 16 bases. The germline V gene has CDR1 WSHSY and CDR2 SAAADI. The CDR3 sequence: CASSESGLPVPYNEQFF. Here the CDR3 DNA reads TGCGCCAGCAGTGAGTCTGGACTCCCCGTGCCTTACAATGAGCAGTTCTTC.

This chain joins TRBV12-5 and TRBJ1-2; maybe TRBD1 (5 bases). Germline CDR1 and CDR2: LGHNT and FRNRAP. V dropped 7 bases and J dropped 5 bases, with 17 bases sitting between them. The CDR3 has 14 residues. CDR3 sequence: CASVQQAVGYGYTF. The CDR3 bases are TGTGCTAGTGTCCAACAGGCTGTCGGGTATGGCTACACCTTC.

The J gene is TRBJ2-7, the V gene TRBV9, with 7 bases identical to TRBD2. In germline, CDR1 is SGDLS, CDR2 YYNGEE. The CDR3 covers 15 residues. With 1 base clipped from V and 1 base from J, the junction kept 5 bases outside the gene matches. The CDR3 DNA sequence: TGTGCCAGCAGCGTACAGCCTAGCGGATCCTACGAGCAGTACTTC. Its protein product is CASSVQPSGSYEQYF.

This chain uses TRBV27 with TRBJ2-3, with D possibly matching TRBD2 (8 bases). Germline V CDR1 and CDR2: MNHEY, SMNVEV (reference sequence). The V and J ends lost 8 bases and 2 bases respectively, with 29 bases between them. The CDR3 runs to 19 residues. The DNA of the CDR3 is TGTGCCAGCTCCGGGAGGGGGCGGACGTATCGGGGCACCACAGATACGCAGTATTTT. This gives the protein CASSGRGRTYRGTTDTQYF.

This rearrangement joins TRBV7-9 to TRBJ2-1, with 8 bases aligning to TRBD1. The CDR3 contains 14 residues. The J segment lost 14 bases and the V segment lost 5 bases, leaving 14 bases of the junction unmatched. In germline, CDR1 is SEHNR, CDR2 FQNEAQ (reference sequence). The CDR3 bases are TGTGCCAGCAGCCACCGGGACAGGCCAATATTGGAGTTCTTC. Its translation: CASSHRDRPILEFF. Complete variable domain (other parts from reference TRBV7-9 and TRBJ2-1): DTGVSQNPRHKITKRGQNVTFRCDPISEHNRLYWYRQTLGQGPEFLTYFQNEAQLEKSRLLSDRFSAERPKGSFSTLEIQRTEQGDSAMYLCASSHRDRPILEFFGPGTRLTVL.

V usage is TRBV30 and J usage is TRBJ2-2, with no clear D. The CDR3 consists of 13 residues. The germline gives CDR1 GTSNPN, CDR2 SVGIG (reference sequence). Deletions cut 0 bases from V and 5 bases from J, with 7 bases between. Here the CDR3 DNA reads TGTGCCTGGAGTGTACTACTAACCGGGGAGCTGTTTTTT. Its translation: CAWSVLLTGELFF.

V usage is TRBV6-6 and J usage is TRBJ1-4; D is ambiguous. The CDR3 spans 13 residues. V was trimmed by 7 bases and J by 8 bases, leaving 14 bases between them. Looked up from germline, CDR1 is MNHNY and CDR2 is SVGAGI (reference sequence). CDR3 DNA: TGTGCCAGCACCCTTCCCCGGAGAGAAAAACTGTTTTTT. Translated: CASTLPRREKLFF.

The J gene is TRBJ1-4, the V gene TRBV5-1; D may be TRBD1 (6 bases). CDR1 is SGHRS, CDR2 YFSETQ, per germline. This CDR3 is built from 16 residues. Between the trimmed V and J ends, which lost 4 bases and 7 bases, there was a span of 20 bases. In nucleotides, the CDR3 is TGCGCCAGCAGCCGTGGGGCATCAGGGGCGAGTGAAAAACTGTTTTTT. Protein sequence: CASSRGASGASEKLFF.

CDR3 loop: CASLRDRVTGELFF. The CDR3 coding sequence is TGTGCCAGCCTGCGGGACAGGGTAACCGGGGAGCTGTTTTTT. This sequence joins TRBV2 and TRBJ2-2, with TRBD1 matching over 9 bases. CDR3 length: 14 amino acids. J was trimmed by 5 bases and V by 8 bases; bases with no gene match: 6. Germline loops: CDR1 SNHLY, CDR2 FYNNEI.

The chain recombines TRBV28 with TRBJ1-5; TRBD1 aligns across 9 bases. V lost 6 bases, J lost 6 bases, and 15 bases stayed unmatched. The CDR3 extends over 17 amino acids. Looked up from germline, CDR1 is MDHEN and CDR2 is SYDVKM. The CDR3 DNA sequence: TGTGCCAGCAGCGTCCCGGGACAGGGACGATCGGGTCAGCCCCAGCATTTT. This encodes CASSVPGQGRSGQPQHF.

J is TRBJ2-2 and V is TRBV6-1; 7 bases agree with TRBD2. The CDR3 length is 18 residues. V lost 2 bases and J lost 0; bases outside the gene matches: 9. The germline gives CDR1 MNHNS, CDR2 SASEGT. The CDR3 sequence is CASSELGLAGANTGELFF. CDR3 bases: TGTGCCAGCAGTGAATTGGGATTAGCGGGCGCGAACACCGGGGAGCTGTTTTTT.

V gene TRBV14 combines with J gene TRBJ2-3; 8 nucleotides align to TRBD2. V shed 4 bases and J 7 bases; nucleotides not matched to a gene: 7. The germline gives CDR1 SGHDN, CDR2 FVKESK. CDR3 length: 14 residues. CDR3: CASSPHGGGNTQYF. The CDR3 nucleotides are TGTGCCAGCAGCCCCCACGGGGGGGGGAATACGCAGTATTTT.

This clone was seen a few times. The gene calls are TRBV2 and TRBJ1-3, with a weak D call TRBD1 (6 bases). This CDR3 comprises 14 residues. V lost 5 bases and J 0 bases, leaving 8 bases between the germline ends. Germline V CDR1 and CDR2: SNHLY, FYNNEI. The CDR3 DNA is TGTGCCAGCAGTCAGGGGACCTCTGGAAACACCATATATTTT. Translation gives CASSQGTSGNTIYF.

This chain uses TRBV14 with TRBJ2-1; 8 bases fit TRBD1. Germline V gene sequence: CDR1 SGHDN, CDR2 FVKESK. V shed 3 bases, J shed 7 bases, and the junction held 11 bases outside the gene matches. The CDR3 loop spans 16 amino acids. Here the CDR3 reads CASSQNTGGSGNEQFF. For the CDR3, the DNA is TGTGCCAGCAGCCAGAATACAGGGGGTAGTGGGAATGAGCAGTTCTTC.

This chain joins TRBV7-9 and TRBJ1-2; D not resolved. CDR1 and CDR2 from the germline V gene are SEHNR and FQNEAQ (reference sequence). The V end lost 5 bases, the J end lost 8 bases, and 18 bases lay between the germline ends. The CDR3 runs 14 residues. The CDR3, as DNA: TGTGCCAGCAGCGGTAGCGGACCCCGGGGAGGCTACACCTTC. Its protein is CASSGSGPRGGYTF.

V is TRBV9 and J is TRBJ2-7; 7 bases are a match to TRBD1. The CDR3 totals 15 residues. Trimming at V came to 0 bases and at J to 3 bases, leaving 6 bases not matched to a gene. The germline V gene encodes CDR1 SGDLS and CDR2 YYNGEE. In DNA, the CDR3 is TGTGCCAGCAGCGTAGGAGTACAGGGGAACTACGAGCAGTACTTC. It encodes CASSVGVQGNYEQYF.